These T cell receptor beta chains were read from a single sample in a study of blood T cells in healthy people across ages. TCRdb re-called the 5' RACE reads through MiXCR, storing one row per CDR3 protein. Counted here are just over 1 million distinct CDR3 sequences, 45% occurring once; the ten biggest clones make up approximately 17%. Sequencing input: blood. The receptors shown here come from a woman in her sixties or seventies in good health. The CDR3 runs from the conserved cysteine through the conserved F or W. Fields, in order: D gene, J gene, V gene, clone size, CDR3 protein, CDR3 DNA. D genes are given only for firm matches. The listing skips clone size in some rows; elsewhere it reads once, few, many or a size class.

TRBD2,TRBJ2-1,TRBV4-1,NA,CASSQGDSGRANNEQFF,TGCGCCAGCAGCCAAGGCGATAGCGGGAGGGCAAACAATGAGCAGTTCTTC
NA,TRBJ2-1,TRBV25-1,NA,CTSRVAGGRNEQFF,TGTACCAGTAGAGTAGCTGGAGGACGGAATGAGCAGTTCTTC
NA,TRBJ1-2,TRBV20-1,few,CSASVGGKGYTF,TGCAGTGCTAGTGTGGGGGGAAAGGGCTACACCTTC
TRBD1,TRBJ2-2,TRBV7-8,NA,CASSSSTGGTGELFF,TGTGCCAGCAGCTCGTCGACAGGGGGTACCGGGGAGCTGTTTTTT
TRBD1,TRBJ1-2,TRBV12-3/TRBV12-4,many,CASSVDRGYGYTF,TGTGCCAGCAGCGTCGACAGGGGCTATGGCTACACCTTC
NA,TRBJ2-7,TRBV27,NA,CASSLTGSISYEQYF,TGTGCCAGCAGTTTAACCGGGTCCATATCCTACGAGCAGTACTTC
NA,TRBJ2-7,TRBV20-1,NA,CSARSAGLSSYEQYF,TGCAGTGCTAGATCGGCAGGGTTGAGCTCCTACGAGCAGTACTTC
NA,TRBJ2-1,TRBV15,NA,CATSTSSGNEQFF,TGTGCCACCAGCACTTCGAGCGGAAATGAGCAGTTCTTC
NA,TRBJ2-7,TRBV27,NA,CASSSSPGTEQYF,TGTGCCAGCAGTTCGAGCCCGGGGACGGAGCAGTACTTC
NA,TRBJ2-7,TRBV20-1,NA,CSARDLSGVPFSYEQYF,TGCAGTGCTAGAGATCTCTCGGGTGTCCCCTTCTCCTACGAGCAGTACTTC
TRBD1,TRBJ2-3,TRBV19,NA,CASSMGTGNPTDTQYF,TGTGCCAGTAGTATGGGGACAGGGAACCCCACAGATACGCAGTATTTT
NA,TRBJ2-4,TRBV4-1,few,CASSQVFGALDIQYF,TGCGCCAGCAGCCAGGTTTTTGGGGCCCTAGACATTCAGTACTTC
TRBD1,TRBJ2-7,TRBV30,NA,CAWSVDRGGEQYF,TGTGCCTGGAGTGTAGACAGGGGTGGCGAGCAGTACTTC
TRBD1,TRBJ1-1,TRBV25-1,few,CASSLGQGEAFF,TGTGCCAGCAGTTTGGGACAGGGAGAAGCTTTCTTT
NA,TRBJ1-5,TRBV12-3/TRBV12-4,few,CASSLFGGNQPQHF,TGTGCCAGCAGTTTGTTTGGTGGCAATCAGCCCCAGCATTTT
NA,TRBJ2-2,TRBV3-1,NA,CASSQAQYGGELFF,TGTGCCAGCAGCCAAGCCCAGTACGGCGGGGAGCTGTTTTTT
NA,TRBJ2-5,TRBV12-3/TRBV12-4,few,CASSPTVLQETQYF,TGTGCCAGCAGTCCCACAGTCCTGCAAGAGACCCAGTACTTC
NA,TRBJ1-1,TRBV29-1,NA,CSVRGGMNTEAFF,TGCAGCGTCCGGGGAGGCATGAACACTGAAGCTTTCTTT
NA,TRBJ2-1,TRBV7-8,many,CASKANEQFF,TGTGCCAGCAAGGCGAATGAGCAGTTCTTC
NA,TRBJ2-5,TRBV25-1,many,CASSERLLYF,TGTGCCAGCAGTGAGAGACTACTGTACTTC
NA,TRBJ2-4,TRBV6-1,NA,CASSEARFPIQYF,TGTGCCAGCAGTGAAGCACGATTCCCCATTCAGTACTTC
TRBD2,TRBJ2-1,TRBV4-1,many,CASSRLAGGSYNEQFF,TGTGCCAGCAGTAGACTAGCGGGAGGCTCCTACAATGAGCAGTTCTTC
TRBD2,TRBJ2-1,TRBV13,once,CASSTAGTSGTHAYNEQFF,TGTGCCAGCAGCACTGCCGGGACTAGCGGGACCCACGCTTACAATGAGCAGTTCTTC
TRBD1,TRBJ1-4,TRBV25-1,NA,CASSVLGTGDEKLFF,TGTGCCAGCAGTGTTCTCGGGACAGGGGATGAAAAACTGTTTTTT
NA,TRBJ2-5,TRBV5-5,few,CASSLGSPIPQETQYF,TGTGCCAGCAGCTTGGGGTCTCCTATTCCCCAAGAGACCCAGTACTTC
NA,TRBJ2-5,TRBV30,NA,CAWSEETQETQYF,TGTGCCTGGAGTGAGGAGACTCAAGAGACCCAGTACTTC
NA,TRBJ2-7,TRBV28,few,CASMGQTTPYEQYF,TGTGCCAGCATGGGGCAGACCACCCCCTACGAGCAGTACTTC
NA,TRBJ2-7,TRBV5-1,NA,CASSSDRTTSQGGRGYEQYF,TGCGCCAGCAGCTCCGATCGAACTACCTCCCAGGGAGGGAGGGGGTACGAGCAGTACTTC
NA,TRBJ2-7,TRBV7-9,NA,CASSLELRGYEQYF,TGTGCCAGCAGCTTAGAATTAAGGGGCTACGAGCAGTACTTC
NA,TRBJ2-7,TRBV6-1,NA,CASKGVLYEQYF,TGTGCCAGCAAGGGGGTGTTGTACGAGCAGTACTTC
NA,TRBJ2-6,TRBV20-1,once,CSALTRAYSGASVLTF,TGCAGTGCCCTAACAAGGGCCTACTCTGGGGCCAGCGTCCTGACTTTC
NA,TRBJ2-5,TRBV7-9,NA,CASSPGPRGQETQYF,TGTGCCAGCAGCCCAGGACCTAGGGGGCAAGAGACCCAGTACTTC
NA,TRBJ2-3,TRBV4-1,NA,CASSQDGSASTDTQYF,TGCGCCAGCAGCCAAGATGGCAGCGCTAGCACAGATACGCAGTATTTT
NA,TRBJ2-1,TRBV5-1,NA,CASSLIRTLEQFF,TGCGCCAGCAGCTTGATAAGAACTCTTGAGCAGTTCTTC
NA,TRBJ1-1,TRBV6-5,NA,CASSYLRVPMNTEAFF,TGTGCCAGCAGTTATCTCCGGGTTCCCATGAACACTGAAGCTTTCTTT
NA,TRBJ2-7,TRBV6-5,few,CASSSYDPLARGEDLYEQYF,TGTGCCAGCAGTTCCTACGATCCCCTCGCCCGGGGTGAGGACTTATACGAGCAGTACTTC
NA,TRBJ2-7,TRBV7-3,NA,CASSLKGRSGARSYEQYF,TGTGCCAGCAGCTTAAAGGGCCGGAGTGGCGCTCGCTCCTACGAGCAGTACTTC
NA,TRBJ2-7,TRBV3-1,few,CASSQGSTGFYEQYF,TGTGCCAGCAGCCAGGGCTCTACAGGGTTCTACGAGCAGTACTTC
TRBD1,TRBJ2-7,TRBV5-1,NA,CARSPSQGVSYEQYF,TGCGCCCGCAGCCCCTCCCAGGGGGTCTCCTACGAGCAGTACTTC
TRBD1,TRBJ2-2,TRBV24-1,NA,CATSDRNRGYTGELFF,TGTGCCACCAGTGACCGTAACAGGGGGTACACCGGGGAGCTGTTTTTT
NA,TRBJ1-5,TRBV27,once,CASSLNFAGSRTYQPQHF,TGTGCCAGCAGCTTGAATTTCGCAGGGTCCCGGACGTATCAGCCCCAGCATTTT
NA,TRBJ2-1,TRBV5-1,NA,CASTRAWGSTYNEQFF,TGCGCCAGCACCCGGGCGTGGGGCTCCACCTACAATGAGCAGTTCTTC
NA,TRBJ2-1,TRBV27,NA,CASSTFNEQFF,TGTGCCAGCAGTACCTTCAATGAGCAGTTCTTC
TRBD1,TRBJ2-4,TRBV9,NA,CASSPSGGSAYNIQYF,TGTGCCAGCAGTCCTTCAGGGGGCAGCGCCTATAACATTCAGTACTTC